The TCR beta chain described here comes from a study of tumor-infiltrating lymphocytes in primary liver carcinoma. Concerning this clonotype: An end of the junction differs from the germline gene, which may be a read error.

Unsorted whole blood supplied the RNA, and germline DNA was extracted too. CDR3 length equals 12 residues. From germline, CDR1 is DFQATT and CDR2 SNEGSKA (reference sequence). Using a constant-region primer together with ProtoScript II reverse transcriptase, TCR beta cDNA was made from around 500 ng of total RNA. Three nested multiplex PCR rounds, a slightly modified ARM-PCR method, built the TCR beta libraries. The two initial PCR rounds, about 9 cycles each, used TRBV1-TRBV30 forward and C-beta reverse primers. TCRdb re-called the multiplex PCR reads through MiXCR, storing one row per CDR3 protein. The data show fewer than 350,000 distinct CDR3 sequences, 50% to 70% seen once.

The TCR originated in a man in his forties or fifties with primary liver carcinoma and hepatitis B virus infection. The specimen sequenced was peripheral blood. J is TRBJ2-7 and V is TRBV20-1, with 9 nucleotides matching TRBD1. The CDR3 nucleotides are TGCAGTGTCCCTCGACAGGGGGACGAGAAGTACTTC. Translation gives CSVPRQGDEKYF.